Included here is one T cell receptor beta chain sequence, with context. The antigen remains undetermined. The CDR3 loop spans 15 amino acids. Germline-derived CDR1 and CDR2 are MNHEY and SVGAGI. Trimming left V 6 bases short and J 4 bases short, with 18 bases between. This record comes from a study of cytomegalovirus exposure and HLA in healthy donors. Study observations and caveats: There were a few CMV-associated chains whose specificity for CMV antigens was confirmed in vitro.

Primers: 60 Vbeta forward and 13 Jbeta reverse. The repertoire was sequenced with immunoSEQ multiplex PCR; TCRdb's copy has only in-frame clones and lacks some. The sample shows 90,000 to 150,000 clones, 15% of them seen only once. The sample consisted of PBMCs. V gene TRBV6-5 combines with J gene TRBJ1-2; D perhaps matches TRBD1 (5 bases). This TCR was sampled from a woman between 18 and 29 years old in good health and CMV-seronegative. The DNA for the CDR3 is TGTGCCAGCAGATACACCAGGGAAGACATCTATGGCTACACCTTC. It specifies CASRYTREDIYGYTF.